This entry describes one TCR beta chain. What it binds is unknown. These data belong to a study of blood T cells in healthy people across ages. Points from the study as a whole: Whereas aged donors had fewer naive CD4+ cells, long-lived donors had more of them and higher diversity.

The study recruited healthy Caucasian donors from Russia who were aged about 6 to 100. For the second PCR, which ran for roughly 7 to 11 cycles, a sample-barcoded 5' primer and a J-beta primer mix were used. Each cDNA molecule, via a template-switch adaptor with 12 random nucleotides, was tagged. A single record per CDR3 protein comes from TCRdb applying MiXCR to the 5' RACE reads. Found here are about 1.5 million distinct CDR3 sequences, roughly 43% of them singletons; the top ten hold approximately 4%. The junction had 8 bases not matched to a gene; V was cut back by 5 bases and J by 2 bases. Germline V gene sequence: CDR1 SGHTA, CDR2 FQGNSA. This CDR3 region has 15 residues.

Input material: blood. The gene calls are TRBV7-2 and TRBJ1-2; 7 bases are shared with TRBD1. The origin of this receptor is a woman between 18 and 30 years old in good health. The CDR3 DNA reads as TGTGCCAGCAGCGCCCACCCGGGACAGAACTATGGCTACACCTTC. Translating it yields CASSAHPGQNYGYTF.